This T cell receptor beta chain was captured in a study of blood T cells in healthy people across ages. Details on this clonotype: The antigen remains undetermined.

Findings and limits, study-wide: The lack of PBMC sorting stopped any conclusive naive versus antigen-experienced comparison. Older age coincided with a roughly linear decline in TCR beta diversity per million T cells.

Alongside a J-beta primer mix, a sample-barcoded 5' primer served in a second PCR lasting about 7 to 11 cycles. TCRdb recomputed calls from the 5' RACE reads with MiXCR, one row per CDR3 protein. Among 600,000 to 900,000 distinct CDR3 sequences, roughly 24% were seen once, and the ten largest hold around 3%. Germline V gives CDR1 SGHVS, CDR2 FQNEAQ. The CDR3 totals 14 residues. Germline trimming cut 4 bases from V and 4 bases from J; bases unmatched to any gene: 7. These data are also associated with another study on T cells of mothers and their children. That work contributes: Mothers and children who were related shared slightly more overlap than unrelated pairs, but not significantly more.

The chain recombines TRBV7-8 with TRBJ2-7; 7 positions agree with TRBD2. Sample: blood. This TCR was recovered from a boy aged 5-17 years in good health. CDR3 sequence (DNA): TGTGCCAGCAGCTCTCAGGGAGGGGAATACGAGCAGTACTTC. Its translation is CASSSQGGEYEQYF.